The following is a T cell receptor beta chain sequence with its context. Enrolled through a virtual design, the participants were between roughly 18 and 95 years of age and came from 24 US areas. This entry comes from a study of blood T cell repertoires in COVID-19. Whole-study context: The analysed material was cDNA or gDNA that came from T cells, B-cell-depleted T cells, or PBMCs.

In the source study's methods: Amplification from reference gene primers served as the basis for estimated nucleated cell counts. Generated by immunoSEQ multiplex PCR, the TCRdb table keeps only in-frame clones and is missing some. D and trimming come from the DNA, and the V and J calls and clone size come from that table. Of over 250,000 clones listed, over 85% are singletons. The sample comprised PBMCs or T cells enriched from blood (not recorded which). The sequence was collected from a man aged 55-75 years who had recovered from COVID-19.

Here the CDR3 reads CASSITGHTEAFF. CDR3 sequence (DNA): TGTGCCAGCAGCATAACAGGGCACACTGAAGCTTTCTTT. This chain connects TRBV5-5 to TRBJ1-1, with a possible D match to TRBD1 (6 bases). This CDR3 comprises 13 residues. Trimming cost V 4 bases and J 3 bases, with 10 bases left between them. The germline CDR1 and CDR2 sequences are SGHKS and YYEKEE (reference sequence). The complete variable domain, with remaining parts taken from reference TRBV5-5 and TRBJ1-1, reads DAGVTQSPTHLIKTRGQQVTLRCSPISGHKSVSWYQQVLGQGPQFIFQYYEKEERGRGNFPDRFSARQFPNYSSELNVNALLLGDSALYLCASSITGHTEAFFGQGTRLTVV.